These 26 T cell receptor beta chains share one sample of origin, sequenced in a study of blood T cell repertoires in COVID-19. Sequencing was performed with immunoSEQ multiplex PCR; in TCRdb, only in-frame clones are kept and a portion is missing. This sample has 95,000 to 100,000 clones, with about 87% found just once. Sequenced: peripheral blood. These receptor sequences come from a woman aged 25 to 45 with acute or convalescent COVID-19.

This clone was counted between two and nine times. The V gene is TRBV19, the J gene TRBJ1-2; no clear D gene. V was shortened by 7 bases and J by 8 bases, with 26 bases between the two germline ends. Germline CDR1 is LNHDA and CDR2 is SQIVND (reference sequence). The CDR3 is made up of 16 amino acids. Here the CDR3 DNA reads TGTGCCAGTACAACCGCGCGTGCTCGGGAGCGCCGGGGCTACACCTTC. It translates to CASTTARARERRGYTF. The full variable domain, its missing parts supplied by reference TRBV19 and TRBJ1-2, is DGGITQSPKYLFRKEGQNVTLSCEQNLNHDAMYWYRQDPGQGLRLIYYSQIVNDFQKGDIAEGYSVSREKKESFPLTVTSAQKNPTAFYLCASTTARARERRGYTFGSGTRLTVV.

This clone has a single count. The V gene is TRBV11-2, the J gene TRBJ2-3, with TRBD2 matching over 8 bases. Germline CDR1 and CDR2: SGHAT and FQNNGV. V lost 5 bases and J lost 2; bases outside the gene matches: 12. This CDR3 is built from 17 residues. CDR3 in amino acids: CASSPRAIAGPTDTQYF. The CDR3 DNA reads TGTGCCAGCAGCCCTCGGGCAATAGCGGGGCCCACAGATACGCAGTATTTT.

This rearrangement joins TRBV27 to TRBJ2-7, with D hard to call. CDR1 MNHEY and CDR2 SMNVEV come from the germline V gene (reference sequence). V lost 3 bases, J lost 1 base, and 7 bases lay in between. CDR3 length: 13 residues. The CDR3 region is CASSFQVSYEQYF. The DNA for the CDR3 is TGTGCCAGCAGTTTTCAGGTTTCCTACGAGCAGTACTTC.

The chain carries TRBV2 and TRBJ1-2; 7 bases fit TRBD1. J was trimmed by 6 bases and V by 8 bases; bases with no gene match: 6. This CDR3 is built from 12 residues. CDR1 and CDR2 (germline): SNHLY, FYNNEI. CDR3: CASRRDSDGYTF. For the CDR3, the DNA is TGTGCCAGCCGCCGGGACAGTGATGGCTACACCTTC.

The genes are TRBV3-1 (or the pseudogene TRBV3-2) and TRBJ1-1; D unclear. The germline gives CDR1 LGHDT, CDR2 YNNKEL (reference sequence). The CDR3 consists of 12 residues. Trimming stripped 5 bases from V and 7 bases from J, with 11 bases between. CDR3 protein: CASSTGEIEAFF. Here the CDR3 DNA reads TGTGCCAGCAGCACTGGGGAGATTGAAGCTTTCTTT.

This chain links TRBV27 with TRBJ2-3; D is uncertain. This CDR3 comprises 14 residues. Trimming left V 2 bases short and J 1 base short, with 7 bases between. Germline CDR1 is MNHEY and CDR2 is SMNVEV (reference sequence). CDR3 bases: TGTGCCAGCAGTTTAGGGCTTCGCACAGATACGCAGTATTTT. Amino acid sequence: CASSLGLRTDTQYF.

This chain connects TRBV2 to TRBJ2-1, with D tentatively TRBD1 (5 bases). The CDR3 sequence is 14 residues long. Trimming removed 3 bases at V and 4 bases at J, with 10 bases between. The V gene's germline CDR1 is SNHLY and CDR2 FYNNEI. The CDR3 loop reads CASSDGQGYNEQFF. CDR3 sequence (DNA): TGTGCCAGCAGTGACGGGCAGGGATACAATGAGCAGTTCTTC.

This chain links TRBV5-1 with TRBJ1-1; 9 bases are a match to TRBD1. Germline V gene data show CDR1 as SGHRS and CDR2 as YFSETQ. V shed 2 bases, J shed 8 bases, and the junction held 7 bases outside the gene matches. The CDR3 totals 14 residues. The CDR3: CASSLRTGDGEAFF. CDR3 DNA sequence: TGCGCCAGCAGCTTACGGACAGGGGATGGGGAAGCTTTCTTT.

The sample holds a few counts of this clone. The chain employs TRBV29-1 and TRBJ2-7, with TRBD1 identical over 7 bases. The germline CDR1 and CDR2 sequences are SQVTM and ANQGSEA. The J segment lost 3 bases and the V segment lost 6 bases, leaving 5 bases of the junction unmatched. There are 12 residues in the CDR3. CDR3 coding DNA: TGCAGCGTCCCCGGGACAGACTACGAGCAGTACTTC. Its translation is CSVPGTDYEQYF.

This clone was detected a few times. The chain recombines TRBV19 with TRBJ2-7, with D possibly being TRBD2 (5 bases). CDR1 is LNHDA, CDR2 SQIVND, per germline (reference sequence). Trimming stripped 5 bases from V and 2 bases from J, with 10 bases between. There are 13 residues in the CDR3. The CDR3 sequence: CASSPSGTYEQYF. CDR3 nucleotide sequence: TGTGCCAGTAGTCCTTCCGGGACCTACGAGCAGTACTTC.

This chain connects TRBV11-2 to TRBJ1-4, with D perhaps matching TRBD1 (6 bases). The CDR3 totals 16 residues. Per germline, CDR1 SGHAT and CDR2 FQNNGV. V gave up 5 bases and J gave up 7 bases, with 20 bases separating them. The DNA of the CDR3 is TGTGCCAGCAGCCCTAAGGTGGCGGGAGGGGGTGAAAAACTGTTTTTT. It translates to CASSPKVAGGGEKLFF.

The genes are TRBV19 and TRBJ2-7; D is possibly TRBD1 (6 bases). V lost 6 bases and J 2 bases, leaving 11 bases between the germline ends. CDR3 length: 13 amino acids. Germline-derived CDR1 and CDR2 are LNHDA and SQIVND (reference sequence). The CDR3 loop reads CASSRGPTYEQYF. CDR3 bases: TGTGCCAGTAGCAGGGGCCCCACCTACGAGCAGTACTTC. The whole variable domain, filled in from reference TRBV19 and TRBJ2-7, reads DGGITQSPKYLFRKEGQNVTLSCEQNLNHDAMYWYRQDPGQGLRLIYYSQIVNDFQKGDIAEGYSVSREKKESFPLTVTSAQKNPTAFYLCASSRGPTYEQYFGPGTRLTVT.

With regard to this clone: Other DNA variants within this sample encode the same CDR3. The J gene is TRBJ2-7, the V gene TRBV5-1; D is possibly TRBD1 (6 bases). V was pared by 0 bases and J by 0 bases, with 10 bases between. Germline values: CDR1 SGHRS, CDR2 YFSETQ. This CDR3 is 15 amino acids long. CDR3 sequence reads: CASSLGQASSYEQYF. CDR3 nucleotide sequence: TGCGCCAGCAGCTTGGGACAGGCGAGCTCCTACGAGCAGTACTTC.

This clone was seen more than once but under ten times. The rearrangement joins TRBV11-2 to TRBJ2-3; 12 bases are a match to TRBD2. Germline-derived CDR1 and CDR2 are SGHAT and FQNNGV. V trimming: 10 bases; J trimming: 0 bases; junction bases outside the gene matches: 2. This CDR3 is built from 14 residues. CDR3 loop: CATGLAGSTDTQYF. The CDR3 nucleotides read TGTGCCACGGGACTAGCGGGTAGCACAGATACGCAGTATTTT.

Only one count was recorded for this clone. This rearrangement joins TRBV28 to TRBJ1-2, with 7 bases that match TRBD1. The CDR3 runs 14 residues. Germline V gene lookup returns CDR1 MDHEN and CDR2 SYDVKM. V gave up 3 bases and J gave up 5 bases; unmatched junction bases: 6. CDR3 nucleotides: TGTGCCAGCAGTTTTACGACAGGGTGGTATGGCTACACCTTC. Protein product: CASSFTTGWYGYTF.

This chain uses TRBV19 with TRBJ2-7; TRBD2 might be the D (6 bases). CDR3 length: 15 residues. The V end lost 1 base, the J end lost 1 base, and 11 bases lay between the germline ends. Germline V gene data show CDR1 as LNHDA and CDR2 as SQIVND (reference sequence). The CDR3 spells CASSIGGAKSYEQYF. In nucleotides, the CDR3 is TGTGCCAGTAGTATAGGCGGGGCGAAATCCTACGAGCAGTACTTC.

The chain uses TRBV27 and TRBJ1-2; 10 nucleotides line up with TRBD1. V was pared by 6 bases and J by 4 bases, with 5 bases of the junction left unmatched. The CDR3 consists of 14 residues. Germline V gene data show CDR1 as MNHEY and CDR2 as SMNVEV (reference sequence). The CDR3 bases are TGTGCCAGCAGCCTGACAGGGGGCTTCTATGGCTACACCTTC. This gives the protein CASSLTGGFYGYTF.

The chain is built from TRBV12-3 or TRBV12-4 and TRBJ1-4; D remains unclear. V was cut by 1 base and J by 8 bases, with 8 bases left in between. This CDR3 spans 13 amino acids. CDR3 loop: CASSLGWREKLFF. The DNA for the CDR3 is TGTGCCAGCAGTTTAGGTTGGAGGGAAAAACTGTTTTTT.

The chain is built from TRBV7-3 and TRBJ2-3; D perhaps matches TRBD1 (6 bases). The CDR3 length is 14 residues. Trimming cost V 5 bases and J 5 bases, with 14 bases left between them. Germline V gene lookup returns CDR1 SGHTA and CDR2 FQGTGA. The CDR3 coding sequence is TGTGCCAGCAGCGGTCGCACAGGGTTAGATACGCAGTATTTT. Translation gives CASSGRTGLDTQYF.

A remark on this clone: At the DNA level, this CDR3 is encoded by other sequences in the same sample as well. The CDR3 region has the DNA TGCGCCAGCAGCTTGGCCGCAGGGAATGGCTACACCTTC. Translating it yields CASSLAAGNGYTF. The rearrangement uses TRBV5-1 and TRBJ1-2; D possibly corresponds to TRBD1 (5 bases). Trimming pared 0 bases from V and 6 bases from J, leaving 9 bases between. This CDR3 comprises 13 residues. Germline-derived CDR1 and CDR2 are SGHRS and YFSETQ. Based on the CDR3 plus reference TRBV5-1 and TRBJ1-2, the full variable domain is KAGVTQTPRYLIKTRGQQVTLSCSPISGHRSVSWYQQTPGQGLQFLFEYFSETQRNKGNFPGRFSGRQFSNSRSEMNVSTLELGDSALYLCASSLAAGNGYTFGSGTRLTVV.

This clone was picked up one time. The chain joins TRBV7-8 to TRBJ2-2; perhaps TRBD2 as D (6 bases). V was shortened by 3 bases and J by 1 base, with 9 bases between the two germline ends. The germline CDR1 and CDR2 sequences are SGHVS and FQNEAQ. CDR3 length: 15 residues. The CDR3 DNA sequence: TGTGCCAGCAGCTTGGGGGGAGAGAACACCGGGGAGCTGTTTTTT. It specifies CASSLGGENTGELFF.

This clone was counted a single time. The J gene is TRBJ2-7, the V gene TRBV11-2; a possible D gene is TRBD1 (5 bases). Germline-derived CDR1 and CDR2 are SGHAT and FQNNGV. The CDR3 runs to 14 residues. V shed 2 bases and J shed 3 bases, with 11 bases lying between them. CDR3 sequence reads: CASSLSAGNYEQYF. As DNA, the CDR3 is TGTGCCAGCAGCTTATCAGCAGGGAACTACGAGCAGTACTTC.

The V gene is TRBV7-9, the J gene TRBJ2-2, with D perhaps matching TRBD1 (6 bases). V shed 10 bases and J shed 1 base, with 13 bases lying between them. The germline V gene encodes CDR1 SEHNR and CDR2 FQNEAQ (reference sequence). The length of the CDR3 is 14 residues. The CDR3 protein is CATAQGWNTGELFF. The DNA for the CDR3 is TGTGCCACCGCGCAGGGGTGGAACACCGGGGAGCTGTTTTTT.

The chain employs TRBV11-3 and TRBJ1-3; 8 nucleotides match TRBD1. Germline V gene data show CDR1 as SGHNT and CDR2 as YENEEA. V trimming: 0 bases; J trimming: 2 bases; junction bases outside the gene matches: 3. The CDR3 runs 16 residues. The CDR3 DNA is TGTGCCAGCAGCTTAGATGGGACAGGACCTGGAAACACCATATATTTT. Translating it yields CASSLDGTGPGNTIYF.

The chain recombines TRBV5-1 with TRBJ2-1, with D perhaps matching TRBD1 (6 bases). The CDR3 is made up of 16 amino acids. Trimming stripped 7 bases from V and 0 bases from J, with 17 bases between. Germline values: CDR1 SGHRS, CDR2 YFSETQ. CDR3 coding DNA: TGCGCCAGCGGAAAGGGGGATTTTAGCTCCTACAATGAGCAGTTCTTC. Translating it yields CASGKGDFSSYNEQFF.

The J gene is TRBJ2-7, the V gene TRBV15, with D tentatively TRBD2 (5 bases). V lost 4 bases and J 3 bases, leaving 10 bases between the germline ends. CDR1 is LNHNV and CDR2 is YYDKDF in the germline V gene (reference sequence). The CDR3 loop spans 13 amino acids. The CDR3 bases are TGTGCCACCAGCATCGGACGGGGCTACGAGCAGTACTTC. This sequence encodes CATSIGRGYEQYF.